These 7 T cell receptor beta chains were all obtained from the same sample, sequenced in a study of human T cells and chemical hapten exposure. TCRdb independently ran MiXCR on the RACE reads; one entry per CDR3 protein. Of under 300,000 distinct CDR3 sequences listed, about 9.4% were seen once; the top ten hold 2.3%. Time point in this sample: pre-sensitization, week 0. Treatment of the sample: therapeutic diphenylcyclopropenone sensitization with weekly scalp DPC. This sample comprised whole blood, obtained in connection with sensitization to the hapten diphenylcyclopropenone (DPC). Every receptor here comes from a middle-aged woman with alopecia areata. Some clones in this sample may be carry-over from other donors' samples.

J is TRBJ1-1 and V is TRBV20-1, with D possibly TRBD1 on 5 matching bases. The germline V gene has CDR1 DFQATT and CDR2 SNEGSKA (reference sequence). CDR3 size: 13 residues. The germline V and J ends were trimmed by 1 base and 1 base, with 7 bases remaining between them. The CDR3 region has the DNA TGCAGTGCTAGAGTCCAGGGGAACACTGAAGCTTTCTTT. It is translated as CSARVQGNTEAFF.

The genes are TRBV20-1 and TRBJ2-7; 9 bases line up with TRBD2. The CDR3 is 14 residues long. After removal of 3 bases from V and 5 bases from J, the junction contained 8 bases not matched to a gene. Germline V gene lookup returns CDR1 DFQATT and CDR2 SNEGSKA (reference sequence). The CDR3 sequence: CSASLAGSRNEQYF. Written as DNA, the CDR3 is TGCAGTGCTAGTCTAGCGGGAAGTCGCAACGAGCAGTACTTC.

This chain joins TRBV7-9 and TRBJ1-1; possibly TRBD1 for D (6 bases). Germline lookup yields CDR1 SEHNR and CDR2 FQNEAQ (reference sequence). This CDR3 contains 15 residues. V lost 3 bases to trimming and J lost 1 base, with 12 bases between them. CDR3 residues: CASSFNADRNTEAFF. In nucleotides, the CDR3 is TGTGCCAGCAGCTTCAACGCGGACAGGAACACTGAAGCTTTCTTT.

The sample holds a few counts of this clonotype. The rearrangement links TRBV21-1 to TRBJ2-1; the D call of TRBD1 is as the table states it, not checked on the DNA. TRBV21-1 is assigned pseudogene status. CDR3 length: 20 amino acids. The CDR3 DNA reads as TGTGCCAGCAGCAAAGGGGAAGTTCTCGGGACAGGCCCCGCAGGGAATGAGCAGTTCTTC. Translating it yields CASSKGEVLGTGPAGNEQFF.

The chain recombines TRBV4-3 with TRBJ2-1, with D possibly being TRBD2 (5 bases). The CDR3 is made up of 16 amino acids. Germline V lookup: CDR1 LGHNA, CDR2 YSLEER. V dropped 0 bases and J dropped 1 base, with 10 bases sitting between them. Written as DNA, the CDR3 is TGCGCCAGCAGCCAAGATTGGCGGGTGTCCTACAATGAGCAGTTCTTC. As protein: CASSQDWRVSYNEQFF.

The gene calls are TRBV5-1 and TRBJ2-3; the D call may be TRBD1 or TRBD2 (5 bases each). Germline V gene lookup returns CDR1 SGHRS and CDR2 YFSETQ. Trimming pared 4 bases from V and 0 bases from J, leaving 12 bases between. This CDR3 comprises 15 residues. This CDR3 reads CASSPGTDSTDTQYF. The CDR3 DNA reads TGCGCCAGCAGCCCCGGGACCGATAGCACAGATACGCAGTATTTT.

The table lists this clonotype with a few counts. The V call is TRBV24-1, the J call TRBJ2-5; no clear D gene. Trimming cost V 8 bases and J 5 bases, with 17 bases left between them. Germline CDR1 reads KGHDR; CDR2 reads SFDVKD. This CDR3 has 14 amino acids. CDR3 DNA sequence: TGTGCCACCAAGGGATGGCAGCTGAGGGAGACCCAGTACTTC. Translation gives CATKGWQLRETQYF.